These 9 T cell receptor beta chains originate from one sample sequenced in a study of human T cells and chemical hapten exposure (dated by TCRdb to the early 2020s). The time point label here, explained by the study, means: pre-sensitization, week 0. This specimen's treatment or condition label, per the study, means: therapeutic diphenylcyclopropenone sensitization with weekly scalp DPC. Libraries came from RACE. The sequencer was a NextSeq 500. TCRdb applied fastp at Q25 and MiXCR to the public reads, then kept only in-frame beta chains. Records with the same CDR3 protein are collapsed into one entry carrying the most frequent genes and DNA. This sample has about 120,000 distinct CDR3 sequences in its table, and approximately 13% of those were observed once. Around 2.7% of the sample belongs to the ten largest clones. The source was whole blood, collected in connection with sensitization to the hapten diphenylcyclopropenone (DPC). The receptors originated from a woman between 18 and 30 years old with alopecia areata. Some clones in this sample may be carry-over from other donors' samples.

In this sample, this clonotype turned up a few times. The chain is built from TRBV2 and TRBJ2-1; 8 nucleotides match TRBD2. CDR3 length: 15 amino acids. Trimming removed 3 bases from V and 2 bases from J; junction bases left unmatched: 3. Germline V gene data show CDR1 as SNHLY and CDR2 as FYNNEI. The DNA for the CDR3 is TGTGCCAGCAGTGATTACGGGGGGGCCTACAATGAGCAGTTCTTC. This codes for CASSDYGGAYNEQFF.

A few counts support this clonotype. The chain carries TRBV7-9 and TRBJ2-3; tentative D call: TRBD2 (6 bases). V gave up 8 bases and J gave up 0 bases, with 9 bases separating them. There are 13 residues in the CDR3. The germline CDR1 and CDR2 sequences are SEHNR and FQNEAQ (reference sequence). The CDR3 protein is CASRGRSTDTQYF. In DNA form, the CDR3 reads TGTGCCAGCCGTGGGAGGAGCACAGATACGCAGTATTTT.

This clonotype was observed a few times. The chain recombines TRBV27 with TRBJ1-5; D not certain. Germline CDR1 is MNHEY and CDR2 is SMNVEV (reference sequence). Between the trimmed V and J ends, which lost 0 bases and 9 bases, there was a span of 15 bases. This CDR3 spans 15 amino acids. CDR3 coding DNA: TGTGCCAGCAGTTTATCAGGCGGACTAGCGGGGCCCCAGCATTTT. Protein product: CASSLSGGLAGPQHF.

This CDR3 is CASSYSQTNTGELFF. Written as DNA, the CDR3 is TGTGCCAGCAGTTACTCGCAGACGAACACCGGGGAGCTGTTTTTT. The chain carries TRBV6-5 and TRBJ2-2; D is undetermined. There are 15 residues in the CDR3. Germline V gene data show CDR1 as MNHEY and CDR2 as SVGAGI. V was trimmed by 0 bases and J by 0 bases, leaving 5 bases between them.

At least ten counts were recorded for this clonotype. CDR3 region: CASSEAPQGASNQPQHF. The CDR3 DNA is TGTGCCAGCAGTGAAGCGCCCCAGGGGGCCAGCAATCAGCCCCAGCATTTT. The chain has TRBV2 and TRBJ1-5; TRBD1 matches at 8 bases. This CDR3 comprises 17 residues. V was pared by 0 bases and J by 1 base, with 5 bases of the junction left unmatched. In germline, CDR1 is SNHLY, CDR2 FYNNEI.

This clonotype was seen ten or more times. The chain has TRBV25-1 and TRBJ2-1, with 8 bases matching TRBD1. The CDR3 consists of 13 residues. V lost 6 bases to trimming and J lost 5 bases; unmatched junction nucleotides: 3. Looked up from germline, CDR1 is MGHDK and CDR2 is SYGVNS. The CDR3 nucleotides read TGTGCCAGCAGGGACAGGGTAAACAATGAGCAGTTCTTC. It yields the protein CASRDRVNNEQFF.

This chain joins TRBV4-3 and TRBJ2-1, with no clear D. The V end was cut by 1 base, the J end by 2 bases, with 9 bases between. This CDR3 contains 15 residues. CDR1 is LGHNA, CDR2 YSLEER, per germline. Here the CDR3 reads CASSQVGPTYNEQFF. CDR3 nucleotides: TGCGCCAGCAGCCAAGTCGGCCCCACCTACAATGAGCAGTTCTTC.

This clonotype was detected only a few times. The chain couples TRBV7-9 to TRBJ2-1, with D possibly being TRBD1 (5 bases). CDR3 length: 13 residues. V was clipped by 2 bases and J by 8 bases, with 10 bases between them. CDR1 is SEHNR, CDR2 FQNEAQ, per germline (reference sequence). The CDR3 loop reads CASSLQGYDEQFF. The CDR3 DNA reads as TGTGCCAGCAGCTTACAGGGTTACGATGAGCAGTTCTTC. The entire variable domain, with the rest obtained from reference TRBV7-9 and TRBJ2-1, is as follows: DTGVSQNPRHKITKRGQNVTFRCDPISEHNRLYWYRQTLGQGPEFLTYFQNEAQLEKSRLLSDRFSAERPKGSFSTLEIQRTEQGDSAMYLCASSLQGYDEQFFGPGTRLTVL.

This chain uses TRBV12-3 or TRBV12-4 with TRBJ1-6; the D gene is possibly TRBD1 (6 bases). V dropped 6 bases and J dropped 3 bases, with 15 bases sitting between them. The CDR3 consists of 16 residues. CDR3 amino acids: CASRSAGVLYNSPLHF. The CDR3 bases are TGTGCCAGCAGGTCGGCAGGGGTACTCTATAATTCACCCCTCCACTTT.